These T cell receptor beta chains were read from a single sample in a study of T cell responses to AZD1222 COVID-19 vaccine. The repertoire was sequenced with immunoSEQ multiplex PCR; TCRdb's copy has only in-frame clones and lacks some. The profile covers 75,000 to 85,000 clones, with 60% to 85% appearing a single time and about 26% taken by the ten largest. This specimen was peripheral blood, taken 28 days after the second dose of the MenACWY control vaccine. All receptors derive from an adult who received the MenACWY meningococcal vaccine as a control. CDR3s include the opening cysteine and the closing phenylalanine or tryptophan. D genes are given only for firm matches. Clone size is stated in some rows and not others, as once, few, many or a class when expanded.

.	TRBV5-1	TRBJ1-1	.	CASSGDMNTEAFF	TGCGCCAGCAGCGGAGATATGAACACTGAAGCTTTCTTT
.	TRBV12-3/TRBV12-4	TRBJ2-7	TRBD1	CASSRQGSHEQYF	TGTGCCAGCAGTCGACAGGGGAGCCACGAGCAGTACTTC
.	TRBV5-1	TRBJ1-1	.	CASSLDLSFNTEAFF	TGCGCCAGCAGCTTGGATCTCAGCTTCAACACTGAAGCTTTCTTT
.	TRBV5-1	TRBJ1-2	.	CASSTEGYGYTF	TGCGCCAGCAGCACAGAGGGCTATGGCTACACCTTC
.	TRBV6-5	TRBJ1-2	.	CASSYRAYTF	TGTGCCAGCAGTTACAGGGCGTACACCTTC
few	TRBV15	TRBJ1-5	.	CATSPGNLDQPQHF	TGTGCCACCAGCCCAGGGAATTTGGACCAGCCCCAGCATTTT
.	TRBV7-9	TRBJ2-3	TRBD2	CASSLSSPLAGDTQYF	TGTGCCAGCAGCCTTAGCAGTCCACTAGCGGGGGATACGCAGTATTTT
few	TRBV12-3/TRBV12-4	TRBJ1-5	.	CASTADNQPQHF	TGTGCCAGCACGGCGGACAATCAGCCCCAGCATTTT
.	TRBV18	TRBJ1-4	.	CASSPGPVLFF	TGTGCCAGCTCTCCCGGACCAGTCCTGTTTTTT
once	TRBV9	TRBJ1-6	.	CASSATNSPLHF	TGTGCCAGCAGTGCAACTAATTCACCCCTCCACTTT
few	TRBV6-5	TRBJ1-4	.	CASRGGEKLFF	TGTGCCAGCAGGGGGGGTGAAAAACTGTTTTTT
.	TRBV7-2	TRBJ2-2	.	CASSFSQGLIGELFF	TGTGCCAGCAGCTTTTCTCAGGGCCTGATCGGGGAGCTGTTTTTT
.	TRBV3-1/TRBV3-2	TRBJ2-7	.	CASSQGRSSYEQYF	TGTGCCAGCAGCCAAGGGCGGAGCTCCTACGAGCAGTACTTC
.	TRBV19	TRBJ1-2	.	CATSDGQRSGYTF	TGTGCCACTAGCGATGGTCAAAGGAGCGGCTACACCTTC
.	TRBV19	TRBJ2-2	.	CASSKGVTGELFF	TGTGCCAGTAGTAAGGGTGTAACCGGGGAGCTGTTTTTT
few	TRBV5-5	TRBJ1-5	TRBD1	CASSSRQGGEPQHF	TGTGCCAGCAGCTCCCGACAGGGAGGTGAGCCCCAGCATTTT
few	TRBV7-2	TRBJ1-1	.	CASSLSRTNTEAFF	TGTGCCAGCAGCTTAAGCAGAACGAACACTGAAGCTTTCTTT
.	TRBV5-1	TRBJ1-3	.	CASSLGQSGNTIYF	TGCGCCAGCAGCCTGGGACAATCAGGAAACACCATATATTTT
.	TRBV28	TRBJ1-4	.	CASSPGTAVGEKLFF	TGTGCCAGCAGTCCCGGGACGGCAGTAGGGGAAAAACTGTTTTTT
.	TRBV10-3	TRBJ2-2	.	CAISDRNTGELFF	TGTGCCATCAGTGATCGGAACACCGGGGAGCTGTTTTTT
few	TRBV2	TRBJ1-1	.	CASSEAAANTEAFF	TGTGCCAGCAGTGAAGCAGCGGCGAACACTGAAGCTTTCTTT
.	TRBV11-2	TRBJ1-2	TRBD1	CASSPLGQGALKGYTF	TGTGCCAGCAGCCCGCTGGGGCAGGGGGCATTAAAGGGCTACACCTTC
.	TRBV28	TRBJ2-5	TRBD1	CASSPVGQGWETQYF	TGTGCCAGCAGTCCGGTGGGACAGGGTTGGGAGACCCAGTACTTC
.	TRBV10-3	TRBJ2-5	.	CAIRAWDRETQYF	TGTGCCATCCGAGCCTGGGATAGAGAGACCCAGTACTTC
.	TRBV30	TRBJ1-3	.	CAWSVGTSGNTIYF	TGTGCCTGGAGTGTCGGGACCTCTGGAAACACCATATATTTT
.	TRBV11-2	TRBJ1-2	.	CASSLGEGRSGYTF	TGTGCCAGCAGCTTAGGCGAGGGGCGCAGTGGCTACACCTTC
few	TRBV2	TRBJ1-1	.	CASSRAGNTEAFF	TGTGCCAGCTCTCGGGCAGGGAACACTGAAGCTTTCTTT
.	TRBV7-2	TRBJ1-1	.	CASSLGGEAFF	TGTGCCAGCAGCTTGGGCGGTGAAGCTTTCTTT
.	TRBV12-3/TRBV12-4	TRBJ2-1	.	CASSTVSEQFF	TGTGCCAGCAGTACGGTGAGTGAGCAGTTCTTC
.	TRBV5-1	TRBJ1-1	.	CASSLEGWTEAFF	TGCGCCAGCAGCTTGGAGGGGTGGACTGAAGCTTTCTTT
.	TRBV30	TRBJ1-2	.	CAWSGDNYGYTF	TGTGCCTGGAGTGGGGACAACTATGGCTACACCTTC
.	TRBV2	TRBJ2-1	.	CASSEDSSYNEQFF	TGTGCCAGCAGTGAGGACAGCTCCTACAATGAGCAGTTCTTC
few	TRBV28	TRBJ1-5	TRBD1	CASSSAGGQPQHF	TGTGCCAGCAGTTCGGCAGGGGGTCAGCCCCAGCATTTT
.	TRBV7-6	TRBJ2-2	TRBD2	CASSLYRSGGATGELFF	TGTGCCAGCAGCTTATATCGGAGCGGGGGGGCGACCGGGGAGCTGTTTTTT
.	TRBV11-2	TRBJ1-5	TRBD1	CASSRGGAGQPQHF	TGTGCCAGCAGCCGAGGGGGCGCAGGGCAGCCCCAGCATTTT
once	TRBV7-9	TRBJ2-5	.	CASSRQLQETQYF	TGTGCCAGCAGTCGACAGCTCCAAGAGACCCAGTACTTC
once	TRBV5-4	TRBJ2-2	TRBD2	CASSRREGLDTGELFF	TGTGCCAGCAGCAGACGGGAGGGTTTGGACACCGGGGAGCTGTTTTTT
.	TRBV7-2	TRBJ2-7	.	CASSPPGRPTQYF	TGTGCCAGCAGCCCACCGGGACGGCCGACGCAGTACTTC
.	TRBV2	TRBJ1-5	.	CASDGPDQPQHF	TGTGCCAGTGACGGCCCCGATCAGCCCCAGCATTTT
.	TRBV5-1	TRBJ2-1	.	CASSSSGVPDEQFF	TGCGCCAGCAGCTCTTCGGGAGTTCCGGACGAGCAGTTCTTC
.	TRBV30	TRBJ1-2	.	CAWASDSAGYTF	TGTGCCTGGGCCTCAGACTCGGCTGGCTACACCTTC
.	TRBV7-2	TRBJ2-5	TRBD1	CASSFRGPGQETQYF	TGTGCCAGCAGCTTCAGGGGGCCGGGTCAAGAGACCCAGTACTTC
.	TRBV28	TRBJ2-7	.	CASSFGSPGSYEQYF	TGTGCCAGCAGTTTTGGGTCCCCAGGGAGCTACGAGCAGTACTTC
.	TRBV5-4	TRBJ2-1	.	CASSPEPSFDEQFF	TGTGCCAGCAGCCCCGAACCCAGTTTCGATGAGCAGTTCTTC
.	TRBV6-1	TRBJ1-4	.	CASSEGSGFRSEKLFF	TGTGCCAGCAGTGAAGGAAGTGGGTTCAGATCTGAAAAACTGTTTTTT
.	TRBV7-9	TRBJ1-1	.	CASTPTGGWNTEAFF	TGTGCCAGCACCCCGACCGGGGGTTGGAACACTGAAGCTTTCTTT
.	TRBV6-5	TRBJ2-7	.	CASRPRATAFGEQYF	TGTGCCAGCAGGCCAAGAGCGACAGCTTTTGGGGAGCAGTACTTC
.	TRBV28	TRBJ2-3	.	CASSIIADTQYF	TGTGCCAGCAGTATCATCGCAGATACGCAGTATTTT
.	TRBV9	TRBJ2-5	.	CASSPGGDRQETQYF	TGTGCCAGCAGCCCGGGGGGGGACAGGCAAGAGACCCAGTACTTC
.	TRBV27	TRBJ1-6	.	CASSLSGRVAYNSPLHF	TGTGCCAGCAGTTTATCGGGGAGGGTGGCCTATAATTCACCCCTCCACTTT